What follows are 17 T cell receptor beta chains derived from one specimen sequenced in a study of T-cell reconstitution after alpha-beta-depleted transplantation in children. Preparing the TCRbeta library involved the use of unique molecular identifiers. TCRdb recomputed calls from the PCR reads with MiXCR, one row per CDR3 protein. The data hold 250,000 to 400,000 distinct CDR3 sequences, with approximately 20% observed a single time. Sequenced here: PBMCs, mostly from graft donor cells, sampled 180 days after TCRalphabeta/CD19-depleted stem cell transplant. These receptors were obtained from a male patient under 18 who had a stem cell transplant for acute lymphoblastic leukemia, so the T cells may come from the graft donor.

Only a few counts were recorded for this clonotype. The V and J genes are TRBV7-2 and TRBJ2-7; no reliable D call. There are 14 residues in the CDR3. The ends were cut back, 8 bases at V and 0 bases at J, with 14 bases in the middle. CDR1 is SGHTA and CDR2 is FQGNSA in the germline V gene. CDR3 DNA sequence: TGTGCCAGCGTACCTTATAGGAGCTCCTACGAGCAGTACTTC. It is translated as CASVPYRSSYEQYF.

The chain recombines TRBV18 with TRBJ2-5; the match to TRBD1 covers 7 bases. J was trimmed by 9 bases and V by 3 bases; bases with no gene match: 13. CDR1 KGHSH and CDR2 LQKENI come from the germline V gene. The length of the CDR3 is 15 residues. The CDR3 reads CASSPTGSTRRAQYF. As DNA, the CDR3 is TGTGCCAGCTCACCGACAGGGTCGACGAGGCGGGCCCAGTACTTC.

The rearrangement joins TRBV2 to TRBJ2-7; D remains unclear. CDR1 SNHLY and CDR2 FYNNEI come from the germline V gene. The CDR3 loop spans 14 amino acids. With 4 bases removed from V and 3 bases from J, the gap between germline ends came to 13 bases. The CDR3 DNA reads TGTGCCAGCAGTGTGACTCTCCTCTACTACGAGCAGTACTTC. Protein sequence: CASSVTLLYYEQYF.

The rearrangement links TRBV27 to TRBJ2-7, with TRBD2 identical over 10 bases. Unmatched junction bases numbered 9, after V lost 8 bases and J lost 2 bases. The CDR3 runs to 15 residues. Germline CDR1 and CDR2: MNHEY and SMNVEV (reference sequence). CDR3 sequence: CASSPKAGGTYEQYF. The DNA for the CDR3 is TGTGCCAGCTCCCCCAAAGCGGGAGGGACCTACGAGCAGTACTTC.

This clonotype appeared a few times. The V call is TRBV29-1, the J call TRBJ2-1; 9 bases match TRBD1. Trimming cost V 7 bases and J 9 bases; bases outside gene matches: 7. Germline-derived CDR1 and CDR2 are SQVTM and ANQGSEA. The CDR3 runs 12 residues. CDR3 in DNA: TGCAGCGCGGGACAGGGATTCGTTGAGCAGTTCTTC. This codes for CSAGQGFVEQFF.

This clonotype has more than one count but fewer than ten. This chain links TRBV12-3 or TRBV12-4 with TRBJ1-1; D is unclear. With 7 bases removed from V and 2 bases from J, the gap between germline ends came to 11 bases. This CDR3 spans 13 amino acids. CDR3 sequence: CASTLNPNTEAFF. The DNA for the CDR3 is TGTGCCAGCACCCTGAACCCAAACACTGAAGCTTTCTTT.

In its sample, this clonotype was seen a few times. The chain uses TRBV15 and TRBJ2-1; D is unresolved. Germline lookup yields CDR1 LNHNV and CDR2 YYDKDF (reference sequence). Trimming took 0 bases from V and 5 from J, leaving 8 bases between them. This CDR3 region has 14 residues. The CDR3 sequence is CATSRDVSHNEQFF. In nucleotides, the CDR3 is TGTGCCACCAGCAGAGATGTGTCCCACAATGAGCAGTTCTTC.

This clonotype was seen at least ten times. This chain links TRBV4-1 with TRBJ2-7; D is unresolved. Trimming removed 0 bases at V and 0 bases at J, with 9 bases between. The CDR3 spans 15 residues. CDR1 is MGHRA, CDR2 YSYEKL, per germline. The CDR3 reads CASSQDRHSSYEQYF. CDR3 in DNA: TGCGCCAGCAGCCAAGATCGGCACAGCTCCTACGAGCAGTACTTC.

This clonotype was counted many times. V and J are TRBV2 and TRBJ2-1; the D is unclear. This CDR3 comprises 14 residues. The germline gives CDR1 SNHLY, CDR2 FYNNEI. Trimming took off 4 bases at V and 3 bases at J, with 10 bases between the two ends. CDR3 in amino acids: CASSVLVYYNEQFF. The CDR3 DNA sequence: TGTGCCAGCAGTGTTCTAGTTTACTACAATGAGCAGTTCTTC.

The chain joins TRBV6-4 to TRBJ2-3; the match to TRBD2 covers 8 bases. CDR1 MRHNA and CDR2 SNTAGT come from the germline V gene. This CDR3 has 14 amino acids. V lost 3 bases, J lost 5 bases, and 4 bases stayed unmatched. The CDR3 DNA sequence: TGTGCCAGCAGTGAGGCGGGGGGCCTAGATACGCAGTATTTT. It is translated as CASSEAGGLDTQYF.

The J gene is TRBJ2-7, the V gene TRBV18, with D perhaps TRBD2 (6 bases). Germline V CDR1 and CDR2: KGHSH, LQKENI. CDR3 length equals 14 residues. Trimming cost V 2 bases and J 6 bases, with 14 bases left between them. The CDR3 reads CASSPIGGEVEQYF. The DNA for the CDR3 is TGTGCCAGCTCACCAATAGGCGGGGAGGTCGAGCAGTACTTC.

This clonotype showed up just a few times. V gene TRBV6-1 combines with J gene TRBJ2-2; 8 bases are a match to TRBD2. Germline loops: CDR1 MNHNS, CDR2 SASEGT. Unmatched junction bases numbered 12, after V lost 6 bases and J lost 6 bases. This CDR3 is built from 16 residues. The CDR3: CASSRAGLGRPGELFF. The CDR3 DNA reads as TGTGCCAGCAGCCGGGCGGGACTAGGGAGACCCGGGGAGCTGTTTTTT.

This clonotype was seen at least ten times. The chain links TRBV5-1 to TRBJ2-7; 12 nucleotides align to TRBD2. CDR1 SGHRS and CDR2 YFSETQ come from the germline V gene. The CDR3 length is 15 residues. The J segment lost 4 bases and the V segment lost 4 bases, leaving 6 bases of the junction unmatched. DNA of the CDR3: TGCGCCAGCAGCAGGACTAGCGGGATCGGATACGAGCAGTACTTC. It encodes CASSRTSGIGYEQYF. The full variable domain, completed using reference TRBV5-1 and TRBJ2-7, is KAGVTQTPRYLIKTRGQQVTLSCSPISGHRSVSWYQQTPGQGLQFLFEYFSETQRNKGNFPGRFSGRQFSNSRSEMNVSTLELGDSALYLCASSRTSGIGYEQYFGPGTRLTVT.

This chain connects TRBV7-2 to TRBJ2-3, with 11 bases matching TRBD1. The ends lost 9 bases at V and 3 bases at J; junction bases unmatched: 5. CDR3 length: 14 residues. The germline V gene encodes CDR1 SGHTA and CDR2 FQGNSA. The CDR3 DNA reads as TGTGCCAGTGAGGGACAGGGGGTAACAGATACGCAGTATTTT. Its protein is CASEGQGVTDTQYF.

The CDR3 DNA sequence: TGCGCCAGCAGCTTGGCACAATGGAACACTGAAGCTTTCTTT. Its protein product is CASSLAQWNTEAFF. The V gene is TRBV5-1, the J gene TRBJ1-1; D unresolved. Per germline, CDR1 SGHRS and CDR2 YFSETQ. Trimming pared 0 bases from V and 1 base from J, leaving 7 bases between. This CDR3 is built from 14 residues.

The V gene is TRBV19, the J gene TRBJ1-1, with a possible D match to TRBD1 (5 bases). This CDR3 has 13 amino acids. Trimming removed 6 bases from V and 4 bases from J, with 12 bases in between. Looked up from germline, CDR1 is LNHDA and CDR2 is SQIVND (reference sequence). This chain's CDR3 is CASRKRDPTEAFF. In DNA form, the CDR3 reads TGTGCCAGTAGGAAAAGGGACCCCACTGAAGCTTTCTTT. The full variable domain, its missing parts supplied by reference TRBV19 and TRBJ1-1, is DGGITQSPKYLFRKEGQNVTLSCEQNLNHDAMYWYRQDPGQGLRLIYYSQIVNDFQKGDIAEGYSVSREKKESFPLTVTSAQKNPTAFYLCASRKRDPTEAFFGQGTRLTVV.

This clonotype was detected only a few times. The chain recombines TRBV2 with TRBJ2-4; 10 bases agree with TRBD2. The germline CDR1 and CDR2 sequences are SNHLY and FYNNEI. J lost 1 base, V lost 10 bases, and 4 bases had no gene match. CDR3 length equals 14 residues. For the CDR3, the DNA is TGTGCCACCCTAGCGGGAGAGGCCAAAAACATTCAGTACTTC. Residues: CATLAGEAKNIQYF.